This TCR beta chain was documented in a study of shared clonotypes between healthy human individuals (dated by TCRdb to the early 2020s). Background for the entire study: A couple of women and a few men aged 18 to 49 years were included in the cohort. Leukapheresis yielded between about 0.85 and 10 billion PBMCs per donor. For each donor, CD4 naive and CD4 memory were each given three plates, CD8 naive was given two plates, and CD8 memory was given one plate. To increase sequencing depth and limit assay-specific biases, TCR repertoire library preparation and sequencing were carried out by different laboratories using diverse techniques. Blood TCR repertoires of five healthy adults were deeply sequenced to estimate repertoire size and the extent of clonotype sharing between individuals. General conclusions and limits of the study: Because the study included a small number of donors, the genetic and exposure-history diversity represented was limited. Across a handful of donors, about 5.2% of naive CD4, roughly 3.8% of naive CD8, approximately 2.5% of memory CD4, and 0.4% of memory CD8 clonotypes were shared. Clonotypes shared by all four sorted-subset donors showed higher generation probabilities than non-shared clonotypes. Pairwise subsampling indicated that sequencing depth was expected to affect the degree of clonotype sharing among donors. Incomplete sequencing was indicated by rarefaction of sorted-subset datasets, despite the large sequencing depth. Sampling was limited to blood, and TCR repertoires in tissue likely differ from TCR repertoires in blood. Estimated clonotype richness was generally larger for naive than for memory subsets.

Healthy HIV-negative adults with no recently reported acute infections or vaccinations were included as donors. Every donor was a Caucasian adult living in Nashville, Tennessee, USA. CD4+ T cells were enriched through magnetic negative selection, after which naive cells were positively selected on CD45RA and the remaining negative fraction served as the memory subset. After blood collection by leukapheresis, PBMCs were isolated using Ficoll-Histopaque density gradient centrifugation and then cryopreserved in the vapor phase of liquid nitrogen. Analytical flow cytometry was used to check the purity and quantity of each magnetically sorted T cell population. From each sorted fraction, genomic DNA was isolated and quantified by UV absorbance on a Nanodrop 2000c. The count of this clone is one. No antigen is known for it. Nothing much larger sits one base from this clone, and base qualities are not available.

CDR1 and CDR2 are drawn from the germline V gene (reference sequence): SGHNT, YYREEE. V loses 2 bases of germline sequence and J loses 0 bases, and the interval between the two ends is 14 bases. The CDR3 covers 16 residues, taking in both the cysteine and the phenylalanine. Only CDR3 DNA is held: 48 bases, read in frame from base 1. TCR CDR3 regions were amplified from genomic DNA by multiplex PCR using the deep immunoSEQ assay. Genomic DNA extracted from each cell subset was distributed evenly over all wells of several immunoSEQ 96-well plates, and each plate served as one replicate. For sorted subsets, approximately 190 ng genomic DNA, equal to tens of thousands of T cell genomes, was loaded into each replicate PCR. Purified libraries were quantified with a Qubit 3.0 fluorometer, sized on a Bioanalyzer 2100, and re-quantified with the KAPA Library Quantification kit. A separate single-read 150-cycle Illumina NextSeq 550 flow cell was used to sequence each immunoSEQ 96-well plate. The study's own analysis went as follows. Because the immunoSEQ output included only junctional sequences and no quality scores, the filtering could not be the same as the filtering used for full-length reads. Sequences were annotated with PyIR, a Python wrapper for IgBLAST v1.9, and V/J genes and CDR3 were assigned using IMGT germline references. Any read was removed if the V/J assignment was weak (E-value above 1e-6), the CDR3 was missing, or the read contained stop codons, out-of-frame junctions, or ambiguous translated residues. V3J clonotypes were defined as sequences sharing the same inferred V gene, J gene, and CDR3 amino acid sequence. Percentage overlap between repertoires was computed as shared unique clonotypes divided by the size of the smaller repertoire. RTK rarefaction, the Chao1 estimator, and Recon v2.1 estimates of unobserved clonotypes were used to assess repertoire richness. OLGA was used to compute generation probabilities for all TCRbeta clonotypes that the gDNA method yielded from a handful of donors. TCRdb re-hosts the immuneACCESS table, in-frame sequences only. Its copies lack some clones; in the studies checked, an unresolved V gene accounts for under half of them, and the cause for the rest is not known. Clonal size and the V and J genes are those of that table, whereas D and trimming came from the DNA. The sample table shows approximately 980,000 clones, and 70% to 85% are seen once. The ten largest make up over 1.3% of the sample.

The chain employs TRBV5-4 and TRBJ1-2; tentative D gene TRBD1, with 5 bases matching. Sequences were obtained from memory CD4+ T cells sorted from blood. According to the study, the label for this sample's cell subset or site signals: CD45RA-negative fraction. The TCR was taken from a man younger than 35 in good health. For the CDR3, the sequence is CASSFGRADTNYGYTF. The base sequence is TGTGCCAGCAGCTTCGGCAGGGCGGATACTAACTATGGCTACACCTTC.